The 5 T cell receptor beta chains listed next were all sequenced from one sample in a study of shared clonotypes between healthy human individuals. Libraries were prepared by immunoSEQ multiplex PCR; TCRdb keeps only in-frame clonotypes and omits some of them. The repertoire has around 2.5 million clones, 93% of them found once; the top ten carry approximately 0.36%. Sample: naive CD4+ T cells from PBMCs. Subset specified: CD45RA+ positively selected. The receptor set was obtained from a man aged 18 to 35 in good health. Some clones in this sample may be carry-over from other donors' samples.

On this clone: Within the sample, other DNA sequences also encode this same CDR3. The chain joins TRBV18 to TRBJ2-1; 9 bases are shared with TRBD1. Germline lookup yields CDR1 KGHSH and CDR2 LQKENI. The CDR3 runs 15 residues. V lost 2 bases and J lost 3; bases outside the gene matches: 2. CDR3 coding DNA: TGTGCCAGCTCACCAGGGACAGGGAGCTACAATGAGCAGTTCTTC. Translation: CASSPGTGSYNEQFF.

Details on this clone: Other DNA sequences in this sample translate to the same CDR3. The rearrangement uses TRBV29-1 and TRBJ2-7; weak D call: TRBD2 (6 bases). The CDR3 has 12 residues. The V gene lost 4 bases and the J gene lost 3 bases, with 10 bases spanning the gap. CDR1 SQVTM and CDR2 ANQGSEA come from the germline V gene. CDR3 in amino acids: CSVVHGGYEQYF. The CDR3 nucleotides read TGCAGCGTTGTCCACGGGGGCTACGAGCAGTACTTC.

This sequence joins TRBV9 and TRBJ2-5; D might be TRBD1 or TRBD2, each matching 6 bases. Trimming removed 3 bases at V and 5 bases at J, with 17 bases between. The CDR3 extends over 15 amino acids. The germline V gene encodes CDR1 SGDLS and CDR2 YYNGEE. The CDR3 DNA is TGTGCCAGCAGCGAGGGTGGGGGGCGTCAGGAGACCCAGTACTTC. The encoded protein is CASSEGGGRQETQYF. Looking up the rest from reference TRBV9 and TRBJ2-5 gives the full variable domain: DSGVTQTPKHLITATGQRVTLRCSPRSGDLSVYWYQQSLDQGLQFLIQYYNGEERAKGNILERFSAQQFPDLHSELNLSSLELGDSALYFCASSEGGGRQETQYFGPGTRLLVL.

The genes are TRBV9 and TRBJ2-1; the match to TRBD2 covers 10 bases. The germline V gene has CDR1 SGDLS and CDR2 YYNGEE. Trimming removed 4 bases from V and 5 bases from J; junction bases left unmatched: 12. The CDR3 length is 17 residues. CDR3 in amino acids: CASSSPIGTSVHNEQFF. In DNA form, the CDR3 reads TGTGCCAGCAGCTCACCCATTGGGACTAGCGTACACAATGAGCAGTTCTTC.

The chain uses TRBV6-1 and TRBJ1-1; D gene unclear. Germline V CDR1 and CDR2: MNHNS, SASEGT. V was pared by 1 base and J by 1 base, with 4 bases between. The CDR3 is made up of 13 amino acids. DNA for the CDR3: TGTGCCAGCAGTGAAGAATGGAACACTGAAGCTTTCTTT. Protein product: CASSEEWNTEAFF.